The 10 T cell receptor beta chains given below trace back to one sample, sequenced in a study of T-cell memory formation after mild COVID-19. In TCRdb, the 5' RACE reads were re-called with MiXCR into one record per CDR3 protein. The table has around 320,000 distinct CDR3 sequences, around 28% seen once. The sample was PBMCs or a T cell subset sorted from them (not recorded which). The source of these receptors is an adult woman who had mild COVID-19 (a few samples of this study predate the infection). Cell type and time point are not known.

In its sample, this clonotype was seen a few times. This CDR3 is CASSFGGARGRLAKNIQYF. The CDR3 DNA sequence: TGTGCCAGCAGCTTCGGAGGGGCCAGAGGCCGGCTAGCCAAAAACATTCAGTACTTC. The chain has TRBV7-8 and TRBJ2-4; a possible D gene is TRBD2 (6 bases). In germline, CDR1 is SGHVS, CDR2 FQNEAQ. Trimming removed 3 bases from V and 0 bases from J, with 21 bases in between. The CDR3 runs 19 residues.

The V and J genes are TRBV12-3 or TRBV12-4 and TRBJ1-5, with TRBD1 as a possible D gene (6 bases). The CDR3 sequence is 16 residues long. V lost 2 bases and J lost 9, with 20 bases in between. CDR3 nucleotides: TGTGCCAGCAGTTTATCCCACAGGGTAGGGGGATTGCCCCAGCATTTT. Translation: CASSLSHRVGGLPQHF.

This clonotype was detected a few times. The V call is TRBV4-3, the J call TRBJ2-7; 9 bases fit TRBD1. This CDR3 region has 17 residues. Germline CDR1 reads LGHNA; CDR2 reads YSLEER. The J segment lost 3 bases and the V segment lost 3 bases, leaving 12 bases of the junction unmatched. In nucleotides, the CDR3 is TGCGCCAGCAGCCAGGGACAGGGTTTAGTCGGTCGCTACGAGCAGTACTTC. It yields the protein CASSQGQGLVGRYEQYF.

This clonotype was detected only a few times. This chain joins TRBV5-6 and TRBJ2-7; D is ambiguous. Trimming removed 0 bases at V and 2 bases at J, with 9 bases between. Looked up from germline, CDR1 is SGHDT and CDR2 is YYEEEE. The CDR3 sequence is 14 residues long. In DNA form, the CDR3 reads TGTGCCAGCAGCTTGGGTTGGGGTGCCTACGAGCAGTACTTC. Protein: CASSLGWGAYEQYF. Complete variable domain (other parts from reference TRBV5-6 and TRBJ2-7): DAGVTQSPTHLIKTRGQQVTLRCSPKSGHDTVSWYQQALGQGPQFIFQYYEEEERQRGNFPDRFSGHQFPNYSSELNVNALLLGDSALYLCASSLGWGAYEQYFGPGTRLTVT.

This sequence joins TRBV28 and TRBJ2-6; D ambiguous. Germline CDR1 and CDR2: MDHEN and SYDVKM. CDR3 length: 14 residues. V was clipped by 8 bases and J by 6 bases, with 14 bases between them. CDR3 residues: CASAFLTSANVLTF. Here the CDR3 DNA reads TGTGCCAGCGCCTTTTTAACTTCGGCCAACGTCCTGACTTTC. Supplemented by reference TRBV28 and TRBJ2-6, the full variable domain reads DVKVTQSSRYLVKRTGEKVFLECVQDMDHENMFWYRQDPGLGLRLIYFSYDVKMKEKGDIPEGYSVSREKKERFSLILESASTNQTSMYLCASAFLTSANVLTFGAGSRLTVL.

Only a few counts were recorded for this clonotype. J is TRBJ2-7 and V is TRBV15; D remains ambiguous. The CDR3 totals 13 residues. Germline V gene sequence: CDR1 LNHNV, CDR2 YYDKDF (reference sequence). V gave up 5 bases and J gave up 2 bases, with 10 bases separating them. In nucleotides, the CDR3 is TGTGCCACCAGCCTTTCAAGGGCCTACGAGCAGTACTTC. This sequence encodes CATSLSRAYEQYF.

There are a few counts of this clonotype. The chain joins TRBV7-9 to TRBJ2-1; TRBD2 agrees at 7 bases. V dropped 1 base and J dropped 3; count of bases not matched to a gene: 3. Germline CDR1 and CDR2: SEHNR and FQNEAQ (reference sequence). The CDR3 has 15 amino acids. This CDR3 is CASSLGGSIYNEQFF. The CDR3, as DNA: TGTGCCAGCAGCTTAGGCGGGAGTATCTACAATGAGCAGTTCTTC.

The chain uses TRBV30 and TRBJ1-2, with D perhaps matching TRBD1 (5 bases). Trimming removed 7 bases from V and 5 bases from J, with 20 bases in between. The CDR3 sequence is 14 residues long. The germline gives CDR1 GTSNPN, CDR2 SVGIG (reference sequence). The CDR3 DNA sequence: TGTGCCTCAAGCTTGCGGGGGGGGATGTATGGCTACACCTTC. Translated: CASSLRGGMYGYTF.

This clonotype was observed a handful of times. J is TRBJ1-6 and V is TRBV18, with D possibly matching TRBD1 (5 bases). The CDR3 length is 15 residues. The V gene lost 3 bases and the J gene lost 7 bases, with 13 bases spanning the gap. The germline V gene encodes CDR1 KGHSH and CDR2 LQKENI. The CDR3 here is CASSPQVGENSPLHF. CDR3 DNA sequence: TGTGCCAGCTCACCCCAGGTGGGGGAGAATTCACCCCTCCACTTT.

The genes are TRBV19 and TRBJ2-7; 7 nucleotides line up with TRBD1. The CDR3 loop spans 13 amino acids. V dropped 6 bases and J dropped 4; count of bases not matched to a gene: 6. Germline V CDR1 and CDR2: LNHDA, SQIVND (reference sequence). The CDR3 bases are TGTGCCAGTAGCCTCGGACAGGAATACGAGCAGTACTTC. Residues: CASSLGQEYEQYF.